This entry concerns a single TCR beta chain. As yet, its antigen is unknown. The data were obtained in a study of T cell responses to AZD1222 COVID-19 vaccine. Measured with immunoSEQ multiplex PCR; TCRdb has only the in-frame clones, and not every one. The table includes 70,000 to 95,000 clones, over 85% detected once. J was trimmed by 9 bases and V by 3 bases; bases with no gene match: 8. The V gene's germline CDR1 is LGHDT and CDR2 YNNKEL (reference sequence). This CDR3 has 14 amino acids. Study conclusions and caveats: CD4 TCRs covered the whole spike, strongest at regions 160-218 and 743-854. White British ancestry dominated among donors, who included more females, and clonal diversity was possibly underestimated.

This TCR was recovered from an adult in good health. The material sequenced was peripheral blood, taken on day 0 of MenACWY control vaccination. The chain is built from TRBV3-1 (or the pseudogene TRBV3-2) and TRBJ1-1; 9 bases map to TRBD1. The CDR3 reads CASSHGQGSVKAFF. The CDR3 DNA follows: TGTGCCAGCAGCCATGGACAGGGGAGTGTCAAAGCTTTCTTT.